This T cell receptor (beta chain) was sequenced in a study of blood T cell repertoires in COVID-19. Whole-study context: Samples came from the United States, Italy and Spain, spanning acute and convalescent COVID-19. Nucleic acid was either cDNA or gDNA, and it came from T cells, B-cell-depleted T cells, or PBMCs.

The CDR3 spans 16 residues. V was pared by 5 bases and J by 4 bases, with 17 bases between. CDR1 and CDR2 from the germline V gene are LNHDA and SQIVND (reference sequence). Per the authors' pipeline: For nucleated cells, counts were estimated from reference gene primer amplification. Repertoires were generated with immunoSEQ multiplex PCR, while TCRdb's copy carries only in-frame clones and drops some. The DNA was the basis for D and trimming; V, J and clone size are from that table. The sample has 80,000 or so clones, about nine tenths seen once; the top ten hold less than 2.5%. The origin of this receptor is a woman aged 55-70 years with acute or convalescent COVID-19. Sequenced material: peripheral blood. The gene calls are TRBV19 and TRBJ2-2, with TRBD1 as a possible D gene (5 bases). The CDR3 sequence is CASSLRDSLFTGELFF. CDR3 in DNA: TGTGCCAGTAGTCTGAGAGACAGTCTATTCACCGGGGAGCTGTTTTTT.